These 18 T cell receptor beta chains were all obtained from the same sample, sequenced in a study of early T cells in non-severe SARS-CoV-2 infection. TCRdb recomputed calls from the 5' RACE reads with MiXCR, one row per CDR3 protein. The table records 57,000 or so distinct CDR3 sequences, roughly 12% of them present only once. Sequenced input: whole blood. The receptor source for this set is an adult who was a healthcare worker with PCR-confirmed SARS-CoV-2 infection or an uninfected control (not recorded which).

This clonotype was seen many times. The chain has TRBV6-1 and TRBJ1-2; the match to TRBD1 covers 7 bases. There are 12 residues in the CDR3. Germline-derived CDR1 and CDR2 are MNHNS and SASEGT. The V and J ends lost 7 bases and 6 bases, in that order; junction bases with no gene match: 5. CDR3 nucleotide sequence: TGTGCCAGCACCGGACAGGTTAATGGCTACACCTTC. This sequence encodes CASTGQVNGYTF.

As for this clonotype: A much larger clone differs by one base, so this may be a read error. The chain joins TRBV18 to TRBJ1-4; the D is unclear. The length of the CDR3 is 16 residues. Germline V CDR1 and CDR2: KGHSH, LQKENI. Written as DNA, the CDR3 is TGTGCCAGCTCAGCCAGTGGAGGTGGATTTGGTGAAAAACAGTTTTTT. It codes for CASSASGGGFGEKQFF. The full variable domain, its missing parts supplied by reference TRBV18 and TRBJ1-4, is NAGVMQNPRHLVRRRGQEARLRCSPMKGHSHVYWYRQLPEEGLKFMVYLQKENIIDESGMPKERFSAEFPKEGPSILRIQQVVRGDSAAYFCASSASGGGFGEKQFFGSGTQLSVL.

This clonotype was detected only a few times. The gene calls are TRBV3-1 and TRBJ2-5, with a possible D match to TRBD2 (6 bases). The germline V gene encodes CDR1 LGHDT and CDR2 YNNKEL (reference sequence). This CDR3 region has 17 residues. The V end was cut by 1 base, the J end by 5 bases, with 20 bases between. The CDR3 is CASSQGSRRGLQETQYF. The CDR3 nucleotides read TGTGCCAGCAGCCAAGGTAGCCGGAGGGGTCTCCAGGAGACCCAGTACTTC.

The chain links TRBV10-3 to TRBJ2-5; the match to TRBD2 covers 10 bases. The CDR3 sequence is 12 residues long. J was trimmed by 7 bases and V by 8 bases; bases with no gene match: 4. Germline V CDR1 and CDR2: ENHRY, SYGVKD. CDR3: CAIGTSEGTQYF. CDR3 DNA sequence: TGTGCCATCGGGACTAGCGAAGGGACCCAGTACTTC.

This sequence joins TRBV20-1 and TRBJ2-3; D is ambiguous. V lost 0 bases to trimming and J lost 2 bases, with 6 bases between them. The CDR3 is 13 residues long. CDR1 is DFQATT, CDR2 SNEGSKA, per germline (reference sequence). The CDR3 nucleotides are TGCAGTGCTAGAGAGGGTTTCACAGATACGCAGTATTTT. It translates to CSAREGFTDTQYF.

This clonotype showed up many times. The rearrangement joins TRBV11-2 to TRBJ2-7; 11 positions agree with TRBD2. Germline V CDR1 and CDR2: SGHAT, FQNNGV. The CDR3 runs to 15 residues. The V segment lost 5 bases and the J segment 2 bases; nucleotides outside the gene matches: 5. The CDR3 region has the DNA TGTGCCAGCAGCCAAACTAGCGGGAGCGCCTACGAGCAGTACTTC. Translated: CASSQTSGSAYEQYF.

This clonotype was counted ten times or more. The V call is TRBV6-5, the J call TRBJ2-5, with 9 bases matching TRBD2. The CDR3 has 15 residues. The germline CDR1 and CDR2 sequences are MNHEY and SVGAGI. V lost 3 bases, J lost 4 bases, and 6 bases stayed unmatched. The CDR3 spells CASSYSAGGPETQYF. The CDR3 bases are TGTGCCAGCAGTTATAGTGCGGGAGGGCCAGAGACCCAGTACTTC.

This clonotype turned up a few times. The rearrangement links TRBV7-9 to TRBJ1-6; possible D gene TRBD1, 5 bases. The ends were cut back, 4 bases at V and 0 bases at J, with 7 bases in the middle. The CDR3 has 15 residues. The germline CDR1 and CDR2 sequences are SEHNR and FQNEAQ (reference sequence). The CDR3 is CASSSDSSYNSPLHF. CDR3 coding DNA: TGTGCCAGCAGCTCCGACAGCTCCTATAATTCACCCCTCCACTTT.

The chain employs TRBV27 and TRBJ2-1, with 8 bases lining up with TRBD2. The CDR3 has 15 amino acids. V lost 2 bases and J lost 4; bases outside the gene matches: 4. The V gene's germline CDR1 is MNHEY and CDR2 SMNVEV (reference sequence). The CDR3 loop is CASSLTGLVYNEQFF. The CDR3 DNA follows: TGTGCCAGCAGTTTAACGGGACTAGTGTACAATGAGCAGTTCTTC.

This clonotype was detected a few times. This rearrangement joins TRBV20-1 to TRBJ2-4; D perhaps matches TRBD2 (6 bases). The CDR3 covers 13 residues. CDR1 and CDR2 (germline): DFQATT, SNEGSKA (reference sequence). Trimming took off 5 bases at V and 7 bases at J, with 15 bases between the two ends. This chain's CDR3 is CSAPGLGGNIQYF. CDR3 sequence (DNA): TGCAGTGCTCCGGGACTTGGGGGGAACATTCAGTACTTC.

There are a few counts of this clonotype. The chain is built from TRBV29-1 and TRBJ1-2; D is ambiguous. V lost 7 bases, J lost 3 bases, and 15 bases lay in between. Germline V gene data show CDR1 as SQVTM and CDR2 as ANQGSEA. The CDR3 consists of 13 residues. As DNA, the CDR3 is TGCAGCGCCGAGACTGAGGGAGACTATGGCTACACCTTC. It is translated as CSAETEGDYGYTF.

The chain recombines TRBV7-8 with TRBJ1-2; no clear D gene. This CDR3 is built from 16 residues. V was shortened by 2 bases and J by 2 bases, with 15 bases between the two germline ends. CDR1 is SGHVS, CDR2 FQNEAQ, per germline. The CDR3 DNA is TGTGCCAGCAGCTTATGGAGACTGAGCCTAAACTATGGCTACACCTTC. The encoded protein is CASSLWRLSLNYGYTF.

V usage is TRBV2 and J usage is TRBJ2-1; TRBD1 aligns across 10 bases. CDR1 and CDR2 from the germline V gene are SNHLY and FYNNEI. Trimming took 9 bases from V and 5 from J; bases not matched to a gene: 13. The CDR3 runs to 16 residues. In DNA, the CDR3 is TGTGCCAGTGTAGTTGGGGACAGGGGCCTGAACAATGAGCAGTTCTTC. Its protein is CASVVGDRGLNNEQFF.

This clonotype has ten or more counts. The V gene is TRBV5-1, the J gene TRBJ2-1, with D perhaps matching TRBD1 or TRBD2 (5 bases each). Trimming removed 4 bases at V and 7 bases at J, with 18 bases between. The CDR3 is 15 amino acids. The germline gives CDR1 SGHRS, CDR2 YFSETQ. The CDR3: CASSPGTGGGNEQFF. CDR3 nucleotides: TGCGCCAGCAGCCCTGGGACCGGAGGTGGGAATGAGCAGTTCTTC. Full variable domain (outside the CDR3, taken from reference TRBV5-1 and TRBJ2-1): KAGVTQTPRYLIKTRGQQVTLSCSPISGHRSVSWYQQTPGQGLQFLFEYFSETQRNKGNFPGRFSGRQFSNSRSEMNVSTLELGDSALYLCASSPGTGGGNEQFFGPGTRLTVL.

This clonotype was seen at least ten times. The chain recombines TRBV7-9 with TRBJ2-3; a possible D gene is TRBD2 (6 bases). Trimming pared 3 bases from V and 2 bases from J, leaving 9 bases between. The germline CDR1 and CDR2 sequences are SEHNR and FQNEAQ (reference sequence). The CDR3 consists of 14 residues. The CDR3 nucleotides are TGTGCCAGCAGCTTGGGGGAGGTCACAGATACGCAGTATTTT. This sequence encodes CASSLGEVTDTQYF.

The table lists this clonotype with a few counts. The CDR3 reads CASSPTGTTFYEQYF. The CDR3 bases are TGCGCCAGCAGCCCTACCGGGACTACCTTCTACGAGCAGTACTTC. The chain uses TRBV4-1 and TRBJ2-7; 7 bases agree with TRBD2. Germline CDR1 is MGHRA and CDR2 is YSYEKL. The CDR3 length is 15 residues. V trimming: 4 bases; J trimming: 3 bases; junction bases outside the gene matches: 9.

On this clonotype itself: A much larger clone differs by one base, so this may be a read error. The chain recombines TRBV30 with TRBJ2-3, with 8 bases identical to TRBD2. The CDR3 contains 14 residues. Germline lookup yields CDR1 GTSNPN and CDR2 SVGIG (reference sequence). CDR3 residues: CAWSAGTRGDTLYF. DNA of the CDR3: TGTGCCTGGAGTGCCGGGACTAGAGGGGATACGCTGTATTTT.

This clonotype is labeled as medium-sized. The genes are TRBV29-1 and TRBJ2-7, with D perhaps TRBD1 (7 bases). The CDR3 loop spans 14 amino acids. Germline CDR1 reads SQVTM; CDR2 reads ANQGSEA. V lost 2 bases and J 0 bases, leaving 11 bases between the germline ends. The CDR3 here is CSVEKQGGSYEQYF. CDR3 nucleotides: TGCAGCGTTGAAAAGCAGGGGGGCTCCTACGAGCAGTACTTC.